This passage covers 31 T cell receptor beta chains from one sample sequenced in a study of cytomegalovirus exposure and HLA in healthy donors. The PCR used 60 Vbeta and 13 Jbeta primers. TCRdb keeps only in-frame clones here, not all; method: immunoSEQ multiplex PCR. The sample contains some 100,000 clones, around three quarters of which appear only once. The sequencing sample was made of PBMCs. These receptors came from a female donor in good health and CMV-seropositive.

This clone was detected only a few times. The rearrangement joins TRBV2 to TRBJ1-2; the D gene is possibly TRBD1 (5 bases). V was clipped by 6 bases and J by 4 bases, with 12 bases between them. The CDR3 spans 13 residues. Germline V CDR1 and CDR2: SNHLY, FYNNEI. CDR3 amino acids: CASSVQVLYGYTF. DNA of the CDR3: TGTGCCAGCAGCGTACAGGTGCTCTATGGCTACACCTTC.

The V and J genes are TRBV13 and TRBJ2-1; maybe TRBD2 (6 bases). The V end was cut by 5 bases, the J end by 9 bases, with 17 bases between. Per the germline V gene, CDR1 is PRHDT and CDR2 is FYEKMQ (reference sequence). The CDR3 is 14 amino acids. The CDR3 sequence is CASSPGTSVAEQFF. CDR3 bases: TGTGCCAGCAGCCCAGGGACTTCCGTCGCTGAGCAGTTCTTC.

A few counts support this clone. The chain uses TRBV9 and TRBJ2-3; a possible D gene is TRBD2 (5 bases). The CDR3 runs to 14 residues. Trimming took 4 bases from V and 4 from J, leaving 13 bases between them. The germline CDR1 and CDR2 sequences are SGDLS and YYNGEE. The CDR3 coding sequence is TGTGCCAGCAGCCCCCGGCTAGCCCCAGATACGCAGTATTTT. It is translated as CASSPRLAPDTQYF.

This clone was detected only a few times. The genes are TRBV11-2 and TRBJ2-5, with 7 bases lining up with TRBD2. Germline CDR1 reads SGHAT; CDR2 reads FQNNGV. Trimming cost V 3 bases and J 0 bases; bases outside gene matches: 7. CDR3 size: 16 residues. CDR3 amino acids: CASSFGPGGYQETQYF. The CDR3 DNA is TGTGCCAGCAGCTTTGGTCCGGGAGGTTACCAAGAGACCCAGTACTTC.

The CDR3 region has the DNA TGTGCCAGCAGCTTAAATTGGTGGGGAGGAAACAATGAGCAGTTCTTC. Its translation is CASSLNWWGGNNEQFF. The rearrangement links TRBV7-2 to TRBJ2-1; D may be TRBD2 (6 bases). The V and J ends lost 2 bases and 5 bases respectively, with 16 bases between them. Germline V gene data show CDR1 as SGHTA and CDR2 as FQGNSA. The CDR3 has 16 residues.

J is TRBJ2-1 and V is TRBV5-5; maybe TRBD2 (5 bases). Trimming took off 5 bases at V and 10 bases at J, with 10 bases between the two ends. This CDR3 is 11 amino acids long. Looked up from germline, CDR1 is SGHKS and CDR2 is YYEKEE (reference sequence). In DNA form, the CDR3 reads TGTGCCAGCAGTGACCCGGGAGAGCAGTTCTTC. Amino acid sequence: CASSDPGEQFF.

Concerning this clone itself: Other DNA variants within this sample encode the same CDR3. CDR3 sequence reads: CASSSGALAGGLGETQYF. Here the CDR3 DNA reads TGCGCCAGCAGCTCTGGGGCACTAGCGGGAGGTCTGGGGGAAACCCAGTACTTC. The chain employs TRBV5-1 and TRBJ2-5, with 12 bases that match TRBD2. With 3 bases clipped from V and 8 bases from J, the junction kept 17 bases outside the gene matches. The CDR3 has 18 amino acids. Germline assignment: CDR1 SGHRS and CDR2 YFSETQ.

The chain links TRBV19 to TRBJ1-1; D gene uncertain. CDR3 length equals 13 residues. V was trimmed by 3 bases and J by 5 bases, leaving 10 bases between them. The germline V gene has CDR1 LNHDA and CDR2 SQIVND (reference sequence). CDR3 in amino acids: CASSIGLRTEAFF. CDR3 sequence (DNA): TGTGCCAGTAGTATTGGGCTAAGGACTGAAGCTTTCTTT.

CDR3 amino acids: CASSLSTGGAEAFF. The CDR3 DNA reads as TGCGCCAGCAGCTTGTCAACAGGGGGGGCTGAAGCTTTCTTT. This sequence joins TRBV5-1 and TRBJ1-1, with 8 bases fitting TRBD1. V trimming: 1 base; J trimming: 6 bases; junction bases outside the gene matches: 5. This CDR3 has 14 amino acids. The germline gives CDR1 SGHRS, CDR2 YFSETQ.

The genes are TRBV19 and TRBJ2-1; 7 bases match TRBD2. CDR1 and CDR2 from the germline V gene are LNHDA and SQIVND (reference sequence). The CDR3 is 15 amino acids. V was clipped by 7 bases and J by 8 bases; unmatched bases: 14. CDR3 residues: CASKNQREVAHEQFF. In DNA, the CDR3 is TGTGCCAGTAAAAACCAACGGGAGGTCGCACATGAGCAGTTCTTC. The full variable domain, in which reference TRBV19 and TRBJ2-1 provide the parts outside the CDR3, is DGGITQSPKYLFRKEGQNVTLSCEQNLNHDAMYWYRQDPGQGLRLIYYSQIVNDFQKGDIAEGYSVSREKKESFPLTVTSAQKNPTAFYLCASKNQREVAHEQFFGPGTRLTVL.

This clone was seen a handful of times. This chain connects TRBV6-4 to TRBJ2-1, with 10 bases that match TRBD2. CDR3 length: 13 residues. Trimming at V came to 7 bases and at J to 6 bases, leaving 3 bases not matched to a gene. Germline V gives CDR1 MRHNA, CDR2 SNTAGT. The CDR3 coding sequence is TGTGCCAGCAAGGCTAGCGGGAGCAATGAGCAGTTCTTC. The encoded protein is CASKASGSNEQFF.

In nucleotides, the CDR3 is TGTGCCAGCAAAAAGGGAGAGAATGAAAAACTGTTTTTT. Translated, it gives CASKKGENEKLFF. V usage is TRBV2 and J usage is TRBJ1-4; no clear D. The CDR3 is 13 amino acids. Trimming removed 7 bases from V and 5 bases from J, with 11 bases in between. Germline lookup yields CDR1 SNHLY and CDR2 FYNNEI.

The CDR3 sequence is CASRLTGDSYEQYF. DNA for the CDR3: TGTGCCAGCAGGTTGACAGGGGATTCCTACGAGCAGTACTTC. J is TRBJ2-7 and V is TRBV14; the match to TRBD1 covers 8 bases. The V gene's germline CDR1 is SGHDN and CDR2 FVKESK. The V gene end was trimmed by 6 bases and the J gene end by 1 base; junction bases not matched to a gene: 5. The CDR3 loop spans 14 amino acids.

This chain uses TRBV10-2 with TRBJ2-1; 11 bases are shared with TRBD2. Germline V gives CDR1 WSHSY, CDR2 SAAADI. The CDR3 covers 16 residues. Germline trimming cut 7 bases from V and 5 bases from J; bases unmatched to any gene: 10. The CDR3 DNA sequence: TGCGCCAGCACCCAGCTTCTGGGACTAGCGGACAATGAGCAGTTCTTC. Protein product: CASTQLLGLADNEQFF.

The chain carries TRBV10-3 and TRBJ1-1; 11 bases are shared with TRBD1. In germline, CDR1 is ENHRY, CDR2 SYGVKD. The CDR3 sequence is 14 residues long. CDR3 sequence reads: CVVGTGGPNTEAFF. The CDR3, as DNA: TGTGTCGTAGGGACAGGGGGGCCGAACACTGAAGCTTTCTTT.

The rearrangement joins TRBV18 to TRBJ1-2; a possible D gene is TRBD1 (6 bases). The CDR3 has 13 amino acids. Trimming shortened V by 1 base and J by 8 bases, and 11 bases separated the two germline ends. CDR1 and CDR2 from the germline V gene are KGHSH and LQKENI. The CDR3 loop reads CASSPQAGDGYTF. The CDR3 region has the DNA TGTGCCAGCTCACCACAAGCAGGGGACGGCTACACCTTC.

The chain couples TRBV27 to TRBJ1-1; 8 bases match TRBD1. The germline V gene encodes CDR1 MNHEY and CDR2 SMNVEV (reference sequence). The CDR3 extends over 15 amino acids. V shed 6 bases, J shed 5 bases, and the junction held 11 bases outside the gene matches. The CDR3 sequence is CASSRRTGMGTEAFF. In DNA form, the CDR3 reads TGTGCCAGCAGCCGTAGGACAGGGATGGGGACTGAAGCTTTCTTT.

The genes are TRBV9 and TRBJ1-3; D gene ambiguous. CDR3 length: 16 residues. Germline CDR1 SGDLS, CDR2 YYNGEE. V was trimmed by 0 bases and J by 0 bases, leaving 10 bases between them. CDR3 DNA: TGTGCCAGCAGCGTAGTTAGCGACCCCTCTGGAAACACCATATATTTT. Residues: CASSVVSDPSGNTIYF.

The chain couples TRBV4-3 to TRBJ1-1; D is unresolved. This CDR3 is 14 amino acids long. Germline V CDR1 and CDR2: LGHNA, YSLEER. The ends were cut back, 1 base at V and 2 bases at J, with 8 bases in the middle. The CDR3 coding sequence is TGCGCCAGCAGCCAAGCTACGGGAAACACTGAAGCTTTCTTT. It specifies CASSQATGNTEAFF.

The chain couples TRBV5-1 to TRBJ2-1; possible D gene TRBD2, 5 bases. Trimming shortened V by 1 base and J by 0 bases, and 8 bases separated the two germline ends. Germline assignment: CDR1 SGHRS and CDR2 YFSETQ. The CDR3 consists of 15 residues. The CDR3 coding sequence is TGCGCCAGCAGCTTGACTAGTAGCTCCTACAATGAGCAGTTCTTC. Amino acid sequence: CASSLTSSSYNEQFF.

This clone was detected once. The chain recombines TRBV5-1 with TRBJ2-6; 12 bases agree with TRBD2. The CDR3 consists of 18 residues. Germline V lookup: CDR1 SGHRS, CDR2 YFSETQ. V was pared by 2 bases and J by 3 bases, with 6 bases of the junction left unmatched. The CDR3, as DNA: TGCGCCAGCAGCTTCGTCCTAGCGGGAGGGGATGGGGCCAACGTCCTGACTTTC. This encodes CASSFVLAGGDGANVLTF. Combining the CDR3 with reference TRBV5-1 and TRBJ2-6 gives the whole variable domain KAGVTQTPRYLIKTRGQQVTLSCSPISGHRSVSWYQQTPGQGLQFLFEYFSETQRNKGNFPGRFSGRQFSNSRSEMNVSTLELGDSALYLCASSFVLAGGDGANVLTFGAGSRLTVL.

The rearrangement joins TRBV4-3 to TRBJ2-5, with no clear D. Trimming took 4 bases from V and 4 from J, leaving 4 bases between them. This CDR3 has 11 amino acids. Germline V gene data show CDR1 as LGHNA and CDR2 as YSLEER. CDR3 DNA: TGCGCCAGCAGCCCGGTAGAGACCCAGTACTTC. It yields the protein CASSPVETQYF.

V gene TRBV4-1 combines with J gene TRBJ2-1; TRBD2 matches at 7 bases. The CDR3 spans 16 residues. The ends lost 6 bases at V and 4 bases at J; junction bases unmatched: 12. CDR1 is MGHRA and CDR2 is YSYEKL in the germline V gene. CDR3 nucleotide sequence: TGCGCCAGCAGACTCTCTGAGGGAGCGGGGTACAATGAGCAGTTCTTC. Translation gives CASRLSEGAGYNEQFF.

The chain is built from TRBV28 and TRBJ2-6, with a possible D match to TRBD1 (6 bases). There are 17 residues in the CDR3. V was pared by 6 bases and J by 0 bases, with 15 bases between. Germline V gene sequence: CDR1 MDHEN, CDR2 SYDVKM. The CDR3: CASRSATGLSGANVLTF. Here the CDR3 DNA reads TGTGCCAGCAGATCCGCGACAGGACTCTCTGGGGCCAACGTCCTGACTTTC.

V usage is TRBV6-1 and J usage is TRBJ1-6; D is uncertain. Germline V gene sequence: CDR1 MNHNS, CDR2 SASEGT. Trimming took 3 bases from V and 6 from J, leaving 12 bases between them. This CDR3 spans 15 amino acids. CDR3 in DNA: TGTGCCAGCAGTGATCCAGGCAGGCCTAATTCACCCCTCCACTTT. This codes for CASSDPGRPNSPLHF.

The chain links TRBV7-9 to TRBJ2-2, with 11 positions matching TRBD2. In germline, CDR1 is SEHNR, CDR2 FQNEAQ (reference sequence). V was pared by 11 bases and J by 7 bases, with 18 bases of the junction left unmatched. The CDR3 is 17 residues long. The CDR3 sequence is CAGGVSTSGRSYGELFF. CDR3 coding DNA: TGTGCCGGGGGAGTCTCCACTAGCGGGAGATCATACGGGGAGCTGTTTTTT.

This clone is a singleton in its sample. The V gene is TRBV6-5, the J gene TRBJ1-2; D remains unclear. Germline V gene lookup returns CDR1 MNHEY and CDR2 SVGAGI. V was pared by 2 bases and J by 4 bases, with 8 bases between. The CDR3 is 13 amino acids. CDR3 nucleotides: TGTGCCAGCAGTTACAGGGAGTCCTATGGCTACACCTTC. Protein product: CASSYRESYGYTF.

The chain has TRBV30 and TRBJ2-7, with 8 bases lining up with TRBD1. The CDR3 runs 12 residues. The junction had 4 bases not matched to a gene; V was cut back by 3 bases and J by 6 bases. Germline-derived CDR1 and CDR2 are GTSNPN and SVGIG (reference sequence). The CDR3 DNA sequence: TGTGCCTGGAGCGAGACAGGGGCCGAGCAGTACTTC. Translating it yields CAWSETGAEQYF.

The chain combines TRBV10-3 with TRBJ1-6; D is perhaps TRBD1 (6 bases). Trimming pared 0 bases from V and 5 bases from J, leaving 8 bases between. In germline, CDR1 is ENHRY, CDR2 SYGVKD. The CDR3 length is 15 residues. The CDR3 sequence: CAISESAGDNSPLHF. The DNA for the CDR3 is TGTGCCATCAGTGAGTCCGCAGGGGATAATTCACCCCTCCACTTT.

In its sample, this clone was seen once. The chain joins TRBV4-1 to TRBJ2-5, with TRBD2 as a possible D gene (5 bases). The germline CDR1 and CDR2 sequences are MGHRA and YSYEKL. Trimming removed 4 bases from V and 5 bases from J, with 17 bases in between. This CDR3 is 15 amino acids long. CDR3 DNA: TGCGCCAGCAGCCGGGTCGGACTGTCGGGGGAGACCCAGTACTTC. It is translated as CASSRVGLSGETQYF.

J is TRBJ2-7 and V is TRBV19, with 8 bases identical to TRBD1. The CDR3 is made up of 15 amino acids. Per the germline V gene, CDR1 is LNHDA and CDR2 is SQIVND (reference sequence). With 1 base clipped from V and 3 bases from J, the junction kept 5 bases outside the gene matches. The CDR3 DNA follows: TGTGCCAGTAGTATAGGGACAGGGACCTTCTACGAGCAGTACTTC. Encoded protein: CASSIGTGTFYEQYF. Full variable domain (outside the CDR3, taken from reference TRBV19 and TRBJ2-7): DGGITQSPKYLFRKEGQNVTLSCEQNLNHDAMYWYRQDPGQGLRLIYYSQIVNDFQKGDIAEGYSVSREKKESFPLTVTSAQKNPTAFYLCASSIGTGTFYEQYFGPGTRLTVT.